This entry lists 3 T cell receptor beta chains sequenced from one sample in a study of chemoradiotherapy in HPV16-positive cancers. Assay used: immunoSEQ multiplex PCR; TCRdb lists only in-frame clones, some missing. The sample has about 20,000 clones; around 85% are singletons. The sample consisted of blood, taken from a patient who underwent chemoradiotherapy. The origin of the receptors is a human donor with HPV-associated anogenital cancer.

The chain uses TRBV9 and TRBJ2-2, with D perhaps matching TRBD1 or TRBD2 (6 bases each). The germline gives CDR1 SGDLS, CDR2 YYNGEE. The CDR3 is 16 residues long. V dropped 0 bases and J dropped 4 bases, with 13 bases sitting between them. CDR3 in DNA: TGTGCCAGCAGCGTAGGCGGGGCCAGGGGCACCGGGGAGCTGTTTTTT. It encodes CASSVGGARGTGELFF.

In its sample, this clone is large (0.1 to 1%). The rearrangement joins TRBV5-4 to TRBJ1-5, with D perhaps TRBD1 (6 bases). V was shortened by 0 bases and J by 4 bases, with 14 bases between the two germline ends. The CDR3 consists of 16 residues. Germline CDR1 is SGHNT and CDR2 is YYREEE (reference sequence). The CDR3, as DNA: TGTGCCAGCAGCTTGGCCGGGTCAGGGGAGAATCAGCCCCAGCATTTT. Amino acids: CASSLAGSGENQPQHF.

The J gene is TRBJ2-3, the V gene TRBV9; the D is unclear. The CDR3 has 16 amino acids. CDR1 is SGDLS and CDR2 is YYNGEE in the germline V gene. V lost 4 bases to trimming and J lost 5 bases, with 20 bases between them. CDR3 protein: CASSPSMDPGRDTQYF. DNA for the CDR3: TGTGCCAGCAGCCCTTCCATGGACCCAGGCAGAGATACGCAGTATTTT.